Listed below are T cell receptor beta chains from one sample, sequenced in a study of graft-versus-host responses after intestinal transplantation. The repertoire was sequenced with immunoSEQ multiplex PCR; TCRdb's copy has only in-frame clones and lacks some. This table holds 30,000 to 45,000 clones, 83% found once. The sequenced sample was PBMCs, obtained 1,000 to 1,200 days after transplant. All receptors come from a human patient who received an intestinal transplant, so some T cells may come from the graft donor. CDR3s include the opening cysteine and the closing phenylalanine or tryptophan. Each record gives: V gene, J gene, clone size, D gene, CDR3 protein, CDR3 DNA. The D gene is left open where the match is weak. Part of the rows lack a size; the others show once, few, many or a class for expanded clones.

TRBV5-6	TRBJ2-2	.	TRBD1	CASSTDREGGELFF	TGTGCCAGCAGCACCGACAGGGAAGGCGGGGAGCTGTTTTTT
TRBV28	TRBJ1-2	.	.	CASSLGGAHRGYTF	TGTGCCAGCAGTTTAGGGGGGGCCCATCGCGGCTACACCTTC
TRBV27	TRBJ2-1	.	.	CAAGRLRGLYNEQFF	TGTGCCGCGGGGAGGCTGCGGGGGCTCTACAATGAGCAGTTCTTC
TRBV27	TRBJ2-1	.	.	CASSLGPLNEQFF	TGTGCCAGCAGCCTGGGGCCTCTCAATGAGCAGTTCTTC
TRBV14	TRBJ2-7	.	.	CASSPSPVYEQYF	TGTGCCAGCAGCCCCTCGCCCGTCTACGAGCAGTACTTC
TRBV4-2	TRBJ1-1	.	.	CASSQEEIGMNTEAFF	TGTGCCAGCAGCCAAGAAGAGATAGGGATGAACACTGAAGCTTTCTTT
TRBV5-6	TRBJ1-1	.	TRBD1	CASTSGGWDTEAFF	TGTGCCAGCACCTCAGGGGGATGGGACACTGAAGCTTTCTTT
TRBV30	TRBJ1-3	.	.	CAWGGQGNTIYF	TGTGCCTGGGGGGGGCAGGGAAACACCATATATTTT
TRBV28	TRBJ1-4	.	.	CASSHGQPYEKLFF	TGTGCCAGCAGTCATGGACAGCCCTATGAAAAACTGTTTTTT
TRBV6-1	TRBJ1-2	.	.	CAAHVGGALNYGYTF	TGTGCCGCCCATGTGGGGGGCGCCCTTAACTATGGCTACACCTTC
TRBV28	TRBJ2-5	.	.	CASSLFAEQETQYF	TGTGCCAGCAGTTTATTTGCAGAACAAGAGACCCAGTACTTC
TRBV28	TRBJ1-2	once	.	CASSLGGPYGYTF	TGTGCCAGCAGTTTAGGCGGACCCTATGGCTACACCTTC
TRBV6-1	TRBJ2-5	.	TRBD2	CASSVGTSVQETQYF	TGTGCCAGCAGTGTCGGGACTAGCGTACAAGAGACCCAGTACTTC
TRBV10-1	TRBJ1-2	.	.	CASSEGTPYGYTF	TGCGCCAGCAGTGAGGGGACTCCCTATGGCTACACCTTC
TRBV10-2	TRBJ1-6	.	.	CASSEWDGFNSPLHF	TGCGCCAGCAGTGAGTGGGACGGCTTCAATTCACCCCTCCACTTT
TRBV4-2	TRBJ2-3	.	.	CASSQDRNSRTDTQYF	TGTGCCAGCAGCCAAGATCGTAATAGCAGGACAGATACGCAGTATTTT
TRBV29-1	TRBJ2-1	.	TRBD2	CSGLADSYNEQFF	TGCAGCGGACTAGCGGACTCCTACAATGAGCAGTTCTTC
TRBV10-2	TRBJ2-1	.	.	CASSELSLGINEQFF	TGCGCCAGCAGTGAGTTGTCCCTTGGGATCAATGAGCAGTTCTTC
TRBV4-2	TRBJ1-4	few	.	CASSQDLGGGEKLFF	TGTGCCAGCAGCCAAGATCTGGGCGGAGGAGAAAAACTGTTTTTT
TRBV10-2	TRBJ2-7	.	TRBD1	CASTLRDRGHEQYF	TGCGCCAGCACCCTCCGGGACAGGGGCCACGAGCAGTACTTC
TRBV6-5	TRBJ1-1	.	.	CASSYSGGGLGTEAFF	TGTGCCAGCAGTTACTCGGGGGGAGGGTTGGGCACTGAAGCTTTCTTT
TRBV5-1	TRBJ2-1	.	TRBD2	CASSLESGGASYNEQFF	TGCGCCAGCAGCTTGGAAAGCGGGGGGGCCTCCTACAATGAGCAGTTCTTC
TRBV7-6	TRBJ2-7	once	.	CASSPGTGSGEQYF	TGTGCCAGCAGCCCGGGGACCGGCTCGGGCGAGCAGTACTTC
TRBV6-1	TRBJ2-5	.	.	CASSEGSLGTQYF	TGTGCCAGCAGTGAGGGTTCTCTGGGGACCCAGTACTTC
TRBV29-1	TRBJ1-1	.	.	CSVGGGSTEAFF	TGCAGCGTTGGAGGGGGGTCCACTGAAGCTTTCTTT
TRBV28	TRBJ1-5	.	.	CARVELNSNQPQHF	TGTGCCAGGGTGGAACTGAATAGCAATCAGCCCCAGCATTTT
TRBV28	TRBJ2-1	.	.	CASSSGGSNYNEQFF	TGTGCCAGCAGTTCAGGGGGGAGTAACTACAATGAGCAGTTCTTC
TRBV12-5	TRBJ1-6	few	.	CASGPRGSPLHF	TGTGCTAGTGGTCCCCGAGGGTCACCCCTCCACTTT
TRBV7-2	TRBJ2-7	once	.	CASSSDNSIFGEQYF	TGTGCCAGCAGCTCCGACAATTCTATCTTTGGCGAGCAGTACTTC
TRBV12-5	TRBJ1-1	.	.	CASGLGGVTEAFF	TGTGCTAGTGGTTTGGGTGGCGTCACTGAAGCTTTCTTT
TRBV19	TRBJ2-2	.	.	CASSPPRPNTGELFF	TGTGCCAGTAGTCCCCCTAGACCTAACACCGGGGAGCTGTTTTTT
TRBV9	TRBJ1-1	.	.	CASSTGTGDEVAAFF	TGTGCCAGCAGCACCGGAACGGGTGACGAGGTGGCAGCTTTCTTT
TRBV28	TRBJ2-7	.	TRBD1	CASSLGGQGSYEQYF	TGTGCCAGCAGTTTGGGGGGACAGGGCTCCTACGAGCAGTACTTC
TRBV6-4	TRBJ2-3	.	TRBD1	CASSEGTGGTDTQYF	TGTGCCAGCAGTGAGGGGACAGGGGGCACAGATACGCAGTATTTT
TRBV5-6	TRBJ2-6	.	.	CASSLPSRALHSGANVLTF	TGTGCCAGCAGCTTGCCCAGCCGGGCACTCCACTCTGGGGCCAACGTCCTGACTTTC
TRBV18	TRBJ2-1	.	.	CASSPQRISYNEQFF	TGTGCCAGCTCACCGCAGCGGATCTCCTACAATGAGCAGTTCTTC
TRBV25-1	TRBJ1-6	.	.	CASSEYQGSPLHF	TGTGCCAGCAGTGAATATCAGGGTTCACCCCTCCACTTT
TRBV6-5	TRBJ1-4	.	TRBD1	CASSYRGLEKLFF	TGTGCCAGCAGTTACAGGGGGCTTGAAAAACTGTTTTTT
TRBV6-6	TRBJ2-2	.	TRBD1	CASRSGTGNTGELFF	TGTGCCAGCAGATCCGGGACAGGGAACACCGGGGAGCTGTTTTTT
TRBV4-1	TRBJ2-1	.	TRBD2	CASSHAGGDEQFF	TGCGCCAGCAGCCACGCGGGAGGCGATGAGCAGTTCTTC
TRBV5-8	TRBJ1-3	.	TRBD1	CASSAGTGLGNTIYF	TGTGCCAGCAGCGCTGGGACAGGACTTGGAAACACCATATATTTT
TRBV14	TRBJ1-2	.	TRBD1	CASSRSLGQVYGYTF	TGTGCCAGCAGCCGATCCTTGGGACAGGTCTATGGCTACACCTTC
TRBV19	TRBJ1-2	.	TRBD1	CASSRDRGNYGYTF	TGTGCCAGTAGTAGGGACAGGGGAAACTATGGCTACACCTTC
TRBV30	TRBJ1-5	.	.	CAWSGWGASGPQHF	TGTGCCTGGAGTGGATGGGGGGCGAGTGGTCCCCAGCATTTT
TRBV6-1	TRBJ2-7	.	.	CASSVNGYTYEQYF	TGTGCCAGCAGTGTAAACGGGTATACCTACGAGCAGTACTTC
TRBV28	TRBJ2-7	.	.	CASSLGEGSGYEQYF	TGTGCCAGCAGTTTAGGAGAGGGGTCAGGCTACGAGCAGTACTTC
TRBV28	TRBJ1-6	.	TRBD1	CASSLSRQGGSPLHF	TGTGCCAGCAGTTTATCTCGACAGGGTGGCTCACCCCTCCACTTT
TRBV18	TRBJ1-1	few	TRBD1	CASGDRPNTEAFF	TGTGCCAGCGGGGACAGACCGAACACTGAAGCTTTCTTT
TRBV5-4	TRBJ2-5	.	.	CASSLAGPPSQETQYF	TGTGCCAGCAGCTTGGCCGGCCCGCCGAGTCAAGAGACCCAGTACTTC
TRBV6-6	TRBJ2-5	.	.	CASSYPIGGEGETQYF	TGTGCCAGCAGTTACCCGATCGGGGGTGAGGGAGAGACCCAGTACTTC
TRBV2	TRBJ2-1	.	.	CASSEALGHNEQFF	TGTGCCAGCAGTGAAGCGCTTGGTCACAATGAGCAGTTCTTC
TRBV28	TRBJ2-1	.	.	CASSLFGGSYNEQFF	TGTGCCAGCAGTTTATTCGGGGGCTCCTACAATGAGCAGTTCTTC